A selection of T cell receptor beta chains follows, all from one sample in a study of chemoradiotherapy in HPV16-positive cancers. The method was immunoSEQ multiplex PCR; TCRdb's version includes in-frame clones alone and lacks a portion of them. There are 53,000 or so clones in the sample; around nine tenths occur only once, and roughly 3.3% lies in the top ten. Sequencing used blood, obtained from a patient who underwent chemoradiotherapy. The origin of the receptors is a human donor with HPV-associated anogenital cancer. CDR3s include the opening cysteine and the closing phenylalanine or tryptophan.

TRBV4-3,TRBJ2-1,CASSPTGGKAEQFF
TRBV13,TRBJ2-7,CASSFGLREYYEQYF
TRBV30,TRBJ1-1,CAWSDHWEGGGTEAFF
TRBV7-9,TRBJ1-2,CASSTGTGYGYTF
TRBV19,TRBJ2-3,CASSLSGSTDTQYF
TRBV6-5,TRBJ1-5,CASSRGVPDQPQHF
TRBV5-5,TRBJ1-5,CASSLQGARSNQPQHF
TRBV7-6,TRBJ2-2,CASSLATSGITGELFF
TRBV7-2,TRBJ2-7,CASSLARDSYEQYF
TRBV4-3,TRBJ1-2,CASSQGIEAGRNGYTF
TRBV5-4,TRBJ1-4,CASSLEGQRGEKLFF
TRBV5-5,TRBJ2-3,CASSFTQGDTQYF
TRBV7-2,TRBJ1-2,CASSPRGSTSYGYTF
TRBV7-2,TRBJ1-2,CASSSTGGGNYGYTF
TRBV21-1,TRBJ2-7,CASSRTVDDEQYF
TRBV5-6,TRBJ2-1,CASSSSGWSSYNEQFF
TRBV9,TRBJ2-2,CASREAVNTGELFF
TRBV7-8,TRBJ2-7,CASSPGGGAVSSYEQYF
TRBV27,TRBJ2-3,CASSSRSPSTDTQYF
TRBV4-2,TRBJ2-1,CASSLGSGNEQFF
TRBV14,TRBJ1-3,CASSQNAGMGGNTIYF
TRBV7-2,TRBJ1-1,CASSFRAVGMNTEAFF
TRBV7-2,TRBJ2-1,CASSLAPGTEQFF
TRBV27,TRBJ2-1,CASSYTGVLFNEQFF
TRBV30,TRBJ1-5,CAWSVLEADQPQHF
TRBV2,TRBJ1-1,CASSEAGKTEAFF
TRBV30,TRBJ2-3,CAFRELSTDTQYF
TRBV7-9,TRBJ2-7,CASSSPPSGIYEQYF
TRBV5-6,TRBJ1-3,CASSLARQGRSGNTIYF
TRBV5-1,TRBJ1-4,CASSSTPDRATNEKLFF
TRBV9,TRBJ1-1,CASSARGATEAFF
TRBV9,TRBJ1-4,CASSENPGPHEKLFF
TRBV6-1,TRBJ2-1,CASSEVPSGGLDEQFF
TRBV4-1,TRBJ1-1,CASSQENSRAFF
TRBV4-3,TRBJ1-4,CASSQDRTGNEKLFF
TRBV5-1,TRBJ2-3,CASSLVASGTSQDTQYF
TRBV7-9,TRBJ2-6,CASSLLKGDGANVLTF
TRBV9,TRBJ2-5,CASSVHRDGETQYF
TRBV5-1,TRBJ2-2,CASSFSQGATGELFF
TRBV4-3,TRBJ1-4,CASSPWATNEKLFF
TRBV9,TRBJ2-5,CASSPDRGETQYF
TRBV4-2,TRBJ2-3,CASTHLAGGSTDTQYF
TRBV18,TRBJ2-3,CASSLTGRGDTQYF
TRBV27,TRBJ2-7,CASSLWTSGSKRQYF
TRBV6-5,TRBJ2-3,CASSTRGGPDTQYF
TRBV6-5,TRBJ1-1,CASSHRAVNTEAFF
TRBV30,TRBJ1-4,CASRGSTHEKLFF
TRBV15,TRBJ2-7,CATSRDRLGNSYEQYF
TRBV19,TRBJ2-3,CASSSGTPSTDTQYF
TRBV6-5,TRBJ1-4,CASTTLGGFGEKLFF
TRBV4-1,TRBJ1-5,CASRQEPGVDQPQHF
TRBV10-2,TRBJ2-3,CASSKGQALTDTQYF
TRBV10-1,TRBJ2-4,CASSEAGAAKNIQYF
TRBV7-2,TRBJ2-7,CASSLVAGGMSYEQYF
TRBV2,TRBJ2-7,CASRSSRSGRYEQYF
TRBV29-1,TRBJ1-6,CSVAGQGFNSPLHF
TRBV5-6,TRBJ1-2,CASSSTGLYGYTF